These 2 T cell receptor beta chains came from one sample sequenced in a study of blood T cell repertoires in COVID-19. TCRdb's copy holds only in-frame clones and misses some; the assay was immunoSEQ multiplex PCR. The table includes approximately 140,000 clones, around 89% detected once. Sequencing was done on a sample of peripheral blood. The receptors here all came from a man aged 45-65 years with active or convalescent COVID-19.

This rearrangement joins TRBV12-2 to TRBJ2-1; no DNA check was done on the table's D call, TRBD2. TRBV12-2 is shown as a pseudogene. This CDR3 has 17 amino acids. CDR3 residues: CASRLRVAGGPWNEQFF. The CDR3 region has the DNA TGTGCAAGTCGCTTAAGGGTAGCGGGAGGGCCTTGGAATGAGCAGTTCTTC.

The chain couples TRBV5-1 to TRBJ2-1; 9 bases are a match to TRBD2. V trimming: 0 bases; J trimming: 5 bases; junction bases outside the gene matches: 9. Germline-derived CDR1 and CDR2 are SGHRS and YFSETQ. This CDR3 has 17 residues. The CDR3 bases are TGCGCCAGCAGCTTGGTCCTAGCGGGAATTACCGACAATGAGCAGTTCTTC. It specifies CASSLVLAGITDNEQFF.